This T cell receptor beta chain was retrieved from a study of blood T cell repertoires in COVID-19. In the study overall: Specimens from acute and convalescent COVID-19 originated in the United States, Italy and Spain. T cells, B-cell-depleted T cells, or PBMCs supplied cDNA or gDNA.

It was during active infection that Seattle patients were enrolled and then longitudinally followed. V was trimmed by 4 bases and J by 4 bases, leaving 25 bases between them. The CDR3 covers 18 residues. CDR1 LGHDT and CDR2 YNNKEL come from the germline V gene (reference sequence). The authors' processing: Estimated nucleated cell counts came from reference gene primer amplification. The data were produced by immunoSEQ multiplex PCR, yet TCRdb's version contains in-frame clones alone and is incomplete. Clonal size and the V and J genes are those of that table, whereas D and trimming came from the DNA. The sample shows a few hundred thousand clones, nearly 90% of them seen only once.

The chain carries TRBV3-1 (or the pseudogene TRBV3-2) and TRBJ2-5, with D maybe TRBD2 (5 bases). The sequenced sample consisted of peripheral blood. The sequence derives from a woman aged 60 to 75 with COVID-19, enrolled during active disease. As DNA, the CDR3 is TGTGCCAGCAGCCGCTCCGGTGGGAGCGGTCGATATGTAGAGACCCAGTACTTC. As protein: CASSRSGGSGRYVETQYF.